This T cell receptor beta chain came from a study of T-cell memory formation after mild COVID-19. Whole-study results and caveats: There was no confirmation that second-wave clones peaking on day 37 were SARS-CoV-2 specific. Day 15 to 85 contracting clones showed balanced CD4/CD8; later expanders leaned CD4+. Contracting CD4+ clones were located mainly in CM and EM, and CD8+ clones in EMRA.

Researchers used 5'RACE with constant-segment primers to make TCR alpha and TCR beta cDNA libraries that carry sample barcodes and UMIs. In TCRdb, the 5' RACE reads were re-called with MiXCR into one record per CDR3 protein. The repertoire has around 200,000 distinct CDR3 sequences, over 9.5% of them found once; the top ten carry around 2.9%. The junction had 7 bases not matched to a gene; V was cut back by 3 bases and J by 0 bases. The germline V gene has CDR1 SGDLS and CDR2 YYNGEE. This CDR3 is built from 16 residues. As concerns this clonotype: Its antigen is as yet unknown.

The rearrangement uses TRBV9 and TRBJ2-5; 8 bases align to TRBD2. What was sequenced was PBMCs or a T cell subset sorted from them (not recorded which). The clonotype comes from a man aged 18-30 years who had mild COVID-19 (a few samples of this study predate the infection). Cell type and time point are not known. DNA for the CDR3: TGTGCCAGCAGCGCATACGGCGGGAGGTACCAAGAGACCCAGTACTTC. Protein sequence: CASSAYGGRYQETQYF.